These T cell receptor beta chains were read from a single sample in a study of CD4 T cells in relation to SARS-CoV-2 and coronaviruses. No antigens are known for them. TCRdb's copy holds only in-frame clones and misses some; the assay was immunoSEQ multiplex PCR. The sample gives around 20,000 clones, roughly 81% of which show up once; 20% to 25% is in the top ten. Sequenced input: CD4+ T cells from PBMCs, cultured in vitro. These receptors were taken from a human donor in good health. The CDR3 runs from the conserved cysteine through the conserved F or W. Fields, in order: CDR3 protein, CDR3 DNA, J gene, clone size, V gene, D gene. D genes are given only for firm matches. Clone size is shown for a subset of rows, as once, few, many or a class of expanded clone.

CAIMSGRGSYEQYF	TGTGCCATCATGTCGGGGAGGGGCTCCTACGAGCAGTACTTC	TRBJ2-7	NA	TRBV10-3	TRBD2
CAISVGRGDGTDTQYF	TGTGCCATCAGTGTGGGGCGGGGAGATGGGACAGATACGCAGTATTTT	TRBJ2-3	NA	TRBV10-3	NA
CASSYRTGQEAFF	TGTGCCAGCAGCTACCGGACAGGCCAAGAAGCTTTCTTT	TRBJ1-1	few	TRBV14	TRBD1
CASSVHGGTGAGNTIYF	TGTGCCAGCAGCGTACACGGGGGGACAGGGGCTGGAAACACCATATATTTT	TRBJ1-3	few	TRBV9	TRBD1
CASSRTGTQAFF	TGTGCCAGCAGCCGAACCGGGACGCAAGCTTTCTTT	TRBJ1-1	NA	TRBV6-2/TRBV6-3	NA
CASSPDLDIQYF	TGTGCCAGCTCCCCAGACCTGGACATTCAGTACTTC	TRBJ2-4	NA	TRBV18	NA
CASSGGLGNEQFF	TGTGCCAGTAGTGGGGGACTAGGCAATGAGCAGTTCTTC	TRBJ2-1	NA	TRBV19	TRBD2
CASSEAGGAWYEQFF	TGTGCCAGCAGTGAAGCGGGGGGGGCCTGGTATGAGCAGTTCTTC	TRBJ2-1	NA	TRBV2	NA
CASTRGGMNTEAFF	TGCGCCAGCACCCGGGGAGGGATGAACACTGAAGCTTTCTTT	TRBJ1-1	NA	TRBV5-1	NA
CASSYGGSSGYGYTF	TGTGCCAGCAGTTACGGCGGGAGTTCGGGCTATGGCTACACCTTC	TRBJ1-2	NA	TRBV6-5	NA
CASSPVGTAHTQYF	TGTGCCAGCAGCCCAGTGGGGACAGCCCATACGCAGTATTTT	TRBJ2-3	NA	TRBV7-2	TRBD1
CASSLASGRTETQYF	TGTGCCAGCAGCTTAGCGTCGGGACGAACGGAGACCCAGTACTTC	TRBJ2-5	NA	TRBV13	NA
CASSYDRAQNYGYTF	TGTGCCAGCAGTTACGACAGGGCGCAAAACTATGGCTACACCTTC	TRBJ1-2	few	TRBV6-2/TRBV6-3	TRBD1
CASSPDGVYGYTF	TGTGCCAGCTCACCGGACGGGGTTTATGGCTACACCTTC	TRBJ1-2	once	TRBV18	NA
CASSLLGTGSNQPQHF	TGTGCCAGCAGCCTCCTGGGGACTGGGAGCAATCAGCCCCAGCATTTT	TRBJ1-5	few	TRBV7-2	NA
CASSQGEGGRALGTQYF	TGTGCCAGCAGCCAAGGGGAGGGCGGGAGGGCGTTAGGGACCCAGTACTTC	TRBJ2-5	NA	TRBV4-2	TRBD2
CASSYSPGGNTEAFF	TGTGCCAGCAGTTACTCTCCAGGGGGGAACACTGAAGCTTTCTTT	TRBJ1-1	NA	TRBV6-5	TRBD1
CASSLSGGDYGYTF	TGCGCCAGCAGCTTGTCAGGGGGCGACTATGGCTACACCTTC	TRBJ1-2	NA	TRBV5-1	TRBD1
CASSRQGQGSNQPQHF	TGCGCCAGCAGTCGACAGGGACAGGGCTCTAATCAGCCCCAGCATTTT	TRBJ1-5	NA	TRBV10-2	TRBD1
CASSGTNRGSGYNSPLHF	TGTGCCAGCAGTGGCACAAACAGGGGCTCGGGTTATAATTCACCCCTCCACTTT	TRBJ1-6	NA	TRBV6-1	TRBD1
CASSYSRTGLTDTQYF	TGTGCCAGCAGTTACTCTCGGACAGGGCTGACAGATACGCAGTATTTT	TRBJ2-3	few	TRBV6-2/TRBV6-3	TRBD1
CSASSGGSLDEQYF	TGCAGTGCTAGTTCCGGGGGCTCCCTGGACGAGCAGTACTTC	TRBJ2-7	NA	TRBV20-1	NA
CASSQGVAIGVGQYF	TGTGCCAGCAGCCAGGGGGTGGCGATTGGCGTTGGGCAGTACTTC	TRBJ2-7	NA	TRBV14	NA
CASSLGSTGGHGYTF	TGTGCCAGCAGCTTGGGGTCTACAGGGGGCCATGGCTACACCTTC	TRBJ1-2	NA	TRBV7-9	TRBD1
CASSRWAGAGNEQFF	TGTGCCAGCAGCCGATGGGCGGGAGCGGGAAATGAGCAGTTCTTC	TRBJ2-1	NA	TRBV28	TRBD2
CASSYARGGELFF	TGTGCCAGCAGCTACGCGAGAGGCGGGGAGCTGTTTTTT	TRBJ2-2	NA	TRBV7-2	NA
CASSLSGTGGRTGELFF	TGTGCCAGCAGCTTATCCGGGACAGGGGGTCGGACCGGGGAGCTGTTTTTT	TRBJ2-2	NA	TRBV7-3	TRBD1
CASSESRGHPNTEAFF	TGTGCCAGCAGTGAAAGCAGAGGACACCCGAACACTGAAGCTTTCTTT	TRBJ1-1	NA	TRBV2	NA
CASSLFIGQTEAFF	TGTGCCAGCAGCTTATTCATAGGGCAGACTGAAGCTTTCTTT	TRBJ1-1	NA	TRBV7-2	NA
CASSPQGGQPQHF	TGTGCCAGCAGCCCACAGGGTGGTCAGCCCCAGCATTTT	TRBJ1-5	few	TRBV3-1/TRBV3-2	NA
CASSLAQGGAGELFF	TGTGCCAGCAGCTTAGCGCAAGGGGGGGCCGGGGAGCTGTTTTTT	TRBJ2-2	NA	TRBV7-8	NA
CASSSSEGGNTEAFF	TGTGCCAGCTCATCATCCGAAGGAGGGAACACTGAAGCTTTCTTT	TRBJ1-1	NA	TRBV18	NA
CASSLGGNDNEQFF	TGCGCCAGCAGCTTGGGAGGCAACGACAATGAGCAGTTCTTC	TRBJ2-1	NA	TRBV5-1	NA
CASSEPGNNYGYTF	TGTGCCAGCAGTGAGCCAGGGAATAACTATGGCTACACCTTC	TRBJ1-2	few	TRBV6-1	NA
CASSQASGSLDGELFF	TGCGCCAGCAGCCAAGCTAGCGGGAGTTTGGACGGGGAGCTGTTTTTT	TRBJ2-2	NA	TRBV4-1	TRBD2
CSVLLTSYNEQFF	TGCAGCGTCCTTCTGACTTCTTACAATGAGCAGTTCTTC	TRBJ2-1	NA	TRBV29-1	NA
CSVPTSGGRGETQYF	TGCAGCGTCCCAACTAGCGGGGGGCGCGGGGAGACCCAGTACTTC	TRBJ2-5	NA	TRBV29-1	TRBD2
CASSYGSPNVLTF	TGTGCCAGCAGTTATGGCAGCCCCAACGTCCTGACTTTC	TRBJ2-6	once	TRBV6-2/TRBV6-3	NA
CASSQDREGEQYF	TGTGCCAGCAGCCAGGACAGGGAAGGCGAGCAGTACTTC	TRBJ2-7	few	TRBV7-9	TRBD1
CASSTVPELAGGDEQFF	TGTGCCAGCAGCACCGTCCCGGAGCTAGCGGGAGGGGATGAGCAGTTCTTC	TRBJ2-1	NA	TRBV7-2	TRBD2
CASSYSSGPPYGYTF	TGTGCCAGCAGTTACTCGTCCGGGCCTCCCTATGGCTACACCTTC	TRBJ1-2	NA	TRBV6-5	NA
CASSLGVGGRGTDTQYF	TGTGCCAGCAGCTTAGGGGTTGGCGGGAGAGGTACAGATACGCAGTATTTT	TRBJ2-3	NA	TRBV11-3	TRBD2
CAISSLGEQFF	TGTGCCATCAGCAGTCTTGGTGAGCAGTTCTTC	TRBJ2-1	NA	TRBV10-3	NA
CASSLSVANRDYGYTF	TGTGCCAGCAGCCTTTCGGTTGCGAACAGGGACTATGGCTACACCTTC	TRBJ1-2	NA	TRBV3-1/TRBV3-2	NA
CASKNGRALGDNEQFF	TGTGCCAGTAAAAACGGGAGGGCGTTGGGCGACAATGAGCAGTTCTTC	TRBJ2-1	NA	TRBV19	TRBD2
CASSQRGGGYTF	TGTGCCAGCAGCCAGCGCGGAGGGGGCTACACCTTC	TRBJ1-2	once	TRBV3-1/TRBV3-2	NA
CASSRPGGVQETQYF	TGTGCCAGCAGCCGCCCGGGGGGGGTCCAAGAGACCCAGTACTTC	TRBJ2-5	NA	TRBV7-2	TRBD2
CASSLGLAVGNEQFF	TGTGCCAGCAGCCTGGGACTAGCGGTCGGCAATGAGCAGTTCTTC	TRBJ2-1	few	TRBV7-2	TRBD2
CASSLVGGSGPQHF	TGTGCCAGCAGCTTAGTAGGGGGGAGTGGACCCCAGCATTTT	TRBJ1-5	NA	TRBV7-9	NA
CASSMVAGALDTQYF	TGTGCCAGTAGTATGGTGGCGGGAGCGTTGGATACGCAGTATTTT	TRBJ2-3	few	TRBV19	TRBD2
CASSIRRGGREKLFF	TGTGCCAGTAGTATAAGGCGGGGCGGAAGGGAAAAACTGTTTTTT	TRBJ1-4	few	TRBV19	NA
CASSQDELADNEQFF	TGTGCCAGCAGCCAAGACGAACTAGCGGACAATGAGCAGTTCTTC	TRBJ2-1	NA	TRBV4-2	TRBD2
CASSDPPYGYTF	TGTGCCAGCAGCGATCCGCCCTATGGCTACACCTTC	TRBJ1-2	few	TRBV3-1/TRBV3-2	NA
CASSPTGALVTQYF	TGTGCCAGCAGCCCCACAGGGGCCCTGGTGACCCAGTACTTC	TRBJ2-5	NA	TRBV5-8	TRBD1